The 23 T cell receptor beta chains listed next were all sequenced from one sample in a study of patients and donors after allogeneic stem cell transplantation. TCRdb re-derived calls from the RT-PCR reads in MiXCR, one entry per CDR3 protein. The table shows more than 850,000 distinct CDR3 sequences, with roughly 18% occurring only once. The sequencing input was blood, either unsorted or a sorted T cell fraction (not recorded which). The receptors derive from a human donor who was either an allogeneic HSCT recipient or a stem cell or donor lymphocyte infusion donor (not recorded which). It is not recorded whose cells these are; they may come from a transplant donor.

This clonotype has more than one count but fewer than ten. The chain's CDR3 is CASSFGQSRGTDTQYF. The DNA of the CDR3 is TGTGCCAGCAGCTTCGGCCAATCGCGTGGCACAGATACGCAGTATTTT. The chain joins TRBV7-3 to TRBJ2-3, with D unclear. Germline V gene sequence: CDR1 SGHTA, CDR2 FQGTGA. The CDR3 has 16 amino acids. V lost 3 bases and J 1 base, leaving 14 bases between the germline ends.

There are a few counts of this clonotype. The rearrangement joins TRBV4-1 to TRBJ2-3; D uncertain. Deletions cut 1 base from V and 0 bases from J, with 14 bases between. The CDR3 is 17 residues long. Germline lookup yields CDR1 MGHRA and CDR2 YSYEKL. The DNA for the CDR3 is TGCGCCAGCAGCCAAGGCCCAAGTCTTACTAGCACAGATACGCAGTATTTT. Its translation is CASSQGPSLTSTDTQYF.

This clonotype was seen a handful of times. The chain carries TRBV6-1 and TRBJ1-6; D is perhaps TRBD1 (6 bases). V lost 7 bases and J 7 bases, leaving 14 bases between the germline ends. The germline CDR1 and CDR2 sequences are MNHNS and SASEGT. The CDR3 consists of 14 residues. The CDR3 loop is CASKDSFGNSPLHF. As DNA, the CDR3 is TGTGCCAGCAAGGACAGTTTTGGGAATTCACCCCTCCACTTT.

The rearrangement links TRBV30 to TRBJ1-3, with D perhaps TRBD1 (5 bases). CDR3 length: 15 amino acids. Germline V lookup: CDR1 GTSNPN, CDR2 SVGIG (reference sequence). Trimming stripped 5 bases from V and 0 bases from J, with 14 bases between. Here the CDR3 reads CAWFMGRHSGNTIYF. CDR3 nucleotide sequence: TGTGCCTGGTTCATGGGACGGCACTCTGGAAACACCATATATTTT.

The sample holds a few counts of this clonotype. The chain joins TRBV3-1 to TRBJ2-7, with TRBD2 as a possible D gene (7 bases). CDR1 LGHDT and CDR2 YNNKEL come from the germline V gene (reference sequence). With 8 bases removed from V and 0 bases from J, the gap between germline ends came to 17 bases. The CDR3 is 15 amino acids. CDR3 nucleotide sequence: TGTGCCAGCCAAAGGGGGGGGGAACCCTCCTACGAGCAGTACTTC. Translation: CASQRGGEPSYEQYF.

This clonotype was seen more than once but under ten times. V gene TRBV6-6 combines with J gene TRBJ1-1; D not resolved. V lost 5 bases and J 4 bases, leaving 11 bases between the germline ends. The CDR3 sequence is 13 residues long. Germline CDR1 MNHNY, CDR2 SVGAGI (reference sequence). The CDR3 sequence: CASSPSAITEAFF. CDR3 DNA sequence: TGTGCCAGCAGTCCGTCGGCGATCACTGAAGCTTTCTTT.

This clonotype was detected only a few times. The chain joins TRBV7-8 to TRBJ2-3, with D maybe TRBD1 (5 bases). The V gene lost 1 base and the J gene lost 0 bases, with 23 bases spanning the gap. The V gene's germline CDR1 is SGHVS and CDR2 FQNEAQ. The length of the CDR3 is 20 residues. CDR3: CASSLGTLGVLAASTDTQYF. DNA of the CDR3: TGTGCCAGCAGCTTAGGAACATTAGGGGTTTTAGCAGCGAGCACAGATACGCAGTATTTT.

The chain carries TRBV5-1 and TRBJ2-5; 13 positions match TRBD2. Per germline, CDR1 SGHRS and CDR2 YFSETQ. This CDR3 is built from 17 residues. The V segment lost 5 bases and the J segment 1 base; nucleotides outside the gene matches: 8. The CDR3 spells CASRDGLAGEIQETQYF. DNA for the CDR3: TGCGCCAGCAGAGATGGACTAGCGGGGGAGATCCAAGAGACCCAGTACTTC.

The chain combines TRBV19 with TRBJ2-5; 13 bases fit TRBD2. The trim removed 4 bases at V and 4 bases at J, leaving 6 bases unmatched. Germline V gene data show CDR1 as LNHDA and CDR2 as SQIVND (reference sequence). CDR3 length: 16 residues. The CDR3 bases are TGTGCCAGTAGTACCGGACTAGCGGGAGTAGTAGAGACCCAGTACTTC. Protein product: CASSTGLAGVVETQYF.

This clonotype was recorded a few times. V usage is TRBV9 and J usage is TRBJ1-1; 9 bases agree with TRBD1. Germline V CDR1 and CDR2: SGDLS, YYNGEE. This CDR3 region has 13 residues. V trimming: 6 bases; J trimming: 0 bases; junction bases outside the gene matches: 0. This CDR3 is CASNRGLNTEAFF. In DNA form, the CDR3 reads TGTGCCAGCAACAGGGGGCTGAACACTGAAGCTTTCTTT.

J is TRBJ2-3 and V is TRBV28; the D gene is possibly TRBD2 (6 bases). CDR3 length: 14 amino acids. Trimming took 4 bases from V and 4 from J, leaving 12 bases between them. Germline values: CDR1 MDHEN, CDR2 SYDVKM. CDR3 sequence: CASSSRDFPDTQYF. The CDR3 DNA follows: TGTGCCAGCAGTTCTCGGGACTTTCCAGATACGCAGTATTTT.

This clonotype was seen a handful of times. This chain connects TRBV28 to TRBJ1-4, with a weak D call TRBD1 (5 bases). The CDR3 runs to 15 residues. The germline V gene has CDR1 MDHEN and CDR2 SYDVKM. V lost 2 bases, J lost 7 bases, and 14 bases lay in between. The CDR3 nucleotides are TGTGCCAGCAGTTTAAGGGGCCCTGGACCTGAAAAACTGTTTTTT. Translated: CASSLRGPGPEKLFF. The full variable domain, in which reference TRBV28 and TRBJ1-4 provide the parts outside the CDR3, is DVKVTQSSRYLVKRTGEKVFLECVQDMDHENMFWYRQDPGLGLRLIYFSYDVKMKEKGDIPEGYSVSREKKERFSLILESASTNQTSMYLCASSLRGPGPEKLFFGSGTQLSVL.

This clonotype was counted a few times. Written as DNA, the CDR3 is TGTGCCAGCAGCCCAACGGCAGTCTATAATTCACCCCTCCACTTT. As protein: CASSPTAVYNSPLHF. This chain joins TRBV7-8 and TRBJ1-6; no reliable D call. The germline CDR1 and CDR2 sequences are SGHVS and FQNEAQ. This CDR3 has 15 residues. Trimming took 5 bases from V and 3 from J, leaving 11 bases between them.

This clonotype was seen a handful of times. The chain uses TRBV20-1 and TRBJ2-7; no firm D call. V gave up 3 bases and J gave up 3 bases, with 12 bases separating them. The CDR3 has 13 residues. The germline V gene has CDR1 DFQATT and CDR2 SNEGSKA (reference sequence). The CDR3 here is CSASLLRNYEQYF. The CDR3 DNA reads TGCAGTGCTAGTTTACTACGTAACTACGAGCAGTACTTC.

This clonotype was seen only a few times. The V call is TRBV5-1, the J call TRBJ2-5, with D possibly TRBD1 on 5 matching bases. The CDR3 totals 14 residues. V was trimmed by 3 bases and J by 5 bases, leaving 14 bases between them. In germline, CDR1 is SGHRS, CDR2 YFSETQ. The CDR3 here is CASSSRQLGETQYF. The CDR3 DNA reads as TGCGCCAGCAGCTCGAGACAGCTGGGGGAGACCCAGTACTTC.

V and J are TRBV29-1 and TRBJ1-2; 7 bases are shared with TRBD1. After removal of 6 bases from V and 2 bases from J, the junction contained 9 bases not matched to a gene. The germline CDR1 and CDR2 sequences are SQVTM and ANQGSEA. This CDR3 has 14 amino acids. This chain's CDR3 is CSVGSGQKNYGYTF. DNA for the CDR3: TGCAGCGTGGGGTCGGGACAGAAGAACTATGGCTACACCTTC.

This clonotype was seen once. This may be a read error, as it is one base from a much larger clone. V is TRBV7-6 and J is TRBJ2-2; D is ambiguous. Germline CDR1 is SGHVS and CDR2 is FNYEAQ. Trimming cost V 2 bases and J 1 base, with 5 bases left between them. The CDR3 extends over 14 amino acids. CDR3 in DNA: TGTGCCAGCAGCTTATTCGGGAACACCGGGGAGCTGTTTTTT. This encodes CASSLFGNTGELFF.

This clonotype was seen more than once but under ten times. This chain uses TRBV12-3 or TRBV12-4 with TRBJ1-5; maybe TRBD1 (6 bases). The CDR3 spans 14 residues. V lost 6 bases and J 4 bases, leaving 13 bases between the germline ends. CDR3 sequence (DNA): TGTGCCAGCAGCCAGGGACAAGCGAATCAGCCCCAGCATTTT. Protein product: CASSQGQANQPQHF.

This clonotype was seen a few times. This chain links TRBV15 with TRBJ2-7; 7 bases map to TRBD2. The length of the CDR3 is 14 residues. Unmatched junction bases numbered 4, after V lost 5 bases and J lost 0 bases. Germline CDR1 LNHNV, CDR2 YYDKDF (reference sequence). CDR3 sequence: CATSGGTNSYEQYF. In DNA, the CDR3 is TGTGCCACCAGCGGCGGGACTAACTCCTACGAGCAGTACTTC. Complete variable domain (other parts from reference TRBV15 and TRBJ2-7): DAMVIQNPRYQVTQFGKPVTLSCSQTLNHNVMYWYQQKSSQAPKLLFHYYDKDFNNEADTPDNFQSRRPNTSFCFLDIRSPGLGDTAMYLCATSGGTNSYEQYFGPGTRLTVT.

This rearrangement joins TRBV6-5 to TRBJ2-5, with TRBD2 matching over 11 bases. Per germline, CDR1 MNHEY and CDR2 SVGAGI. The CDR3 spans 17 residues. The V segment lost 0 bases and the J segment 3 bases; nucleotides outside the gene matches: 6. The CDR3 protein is CASSYSPGTSGKETQYF. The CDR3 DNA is TGTGCCAGCAGTTACTCGCCAGGGACTAGCGGAAAAGAGACCCAGTACTTC.

In nucleotides, the CDR3 is TGTGCCAGCAGTTTGGATGACTATGGCTACACCTTC. It encodes CASSLDDYGYTF. The genes are TRBV12-3 or TRBV12-4 and TRBJ1-2, with D unclear. Trimming pared 3 bases from V and 3 bases from J, leaving 5 bases between. This CDR3 spans 12 amino acids.

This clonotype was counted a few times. CDR3: CASSLLGRGNEQYF. The CDR3 DNA sequence: TGTGCCAGCAGTTTGCTAGGGAGGGGCAACGAGCAGTACTTC. The chain links TRBV27 to TRBJ2-7; 7 bases fit TRBD2. Trimming took 3 bases from V and 5 from J; bases not matched to a gene: 7. The V gene's germline CDR1 is MNHEY and CDR2 SMNVEV (reference sequence). The CDR3 sequence is 14 residues long.

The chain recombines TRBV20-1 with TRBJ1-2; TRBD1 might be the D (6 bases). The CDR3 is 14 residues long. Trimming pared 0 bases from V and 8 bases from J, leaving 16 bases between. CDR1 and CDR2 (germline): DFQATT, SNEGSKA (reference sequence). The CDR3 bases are TGCAGTGCTAGAGAGGGCGGACAGCCGGAAGGCTACACCTTC. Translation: CSAREGGQPEGYTF.